This T cell receptor beta chain was identified during a study of technical replicates of blood from a handful of donors. Repertoires were generated with immunoSEQ multiplex PCR, while TCRdb's copy carries only in-frame clones and drops some. In the table there are over 90,000 clones, 90% to 97% of which are singletons. CDR3 length equals 14 residues. Germline V gene lookup returns CDR1 LNHDA and CDR2 SQIVND (reference sequence). Trimming stripped 6 bases from V and 4 bases from J, with 15 bases between. The receptor was isolated from a human donor in good health. The V call is TRBV19, the J call TRBJ1-2, with D possibly being TRBD1 (6 bases). The source material was T cells isolated from PBMCs. CDR3 region: CASSQDRPFYGYTF. In nucleotides, the CDR3 is TGTGCCAGTAGCCAAGACAGGCCCTTCTATGGCTACACCTTC.